This TCR beta chain was identified in a study of cytomegalovirus exposure and HLA in healthy donors. General observations from the study: When the data were analyzed later, several of the most significant clusters appeared to be linked to common viral pathogens. Data from an earlier analysis indicated that most TCR beta V segments were productive either about 87% or about 30% of the time. Researchers had no immune exposure information except CMV serostatus available.

On this clone itself: The antigen is unknown.

This CDR3 is 14 amino acids long. Per the germline V gene, CDR1 is LNHNV and CDR2 is YYDKDF (reference sequence). Between the trimmed V and J ends, which lost 0 bases and 5 bases, there was a span of 11 bases. Primers for the PCR totalled 60 Vbeta and 13 Jbeta. Sequenced by immunoSEQ multiplex PCR; TCRdb stores in-frame clones only, minus some. The repertoire shows roughly 120,000 clones; the top ten hold about 2.2%. This TCR came from a man in his forties in good health and CMV-seronegative. Sequencing was done on a sample of PBMCs. V and J are TRBV15 and TRBJ2-7; perhaps TRBD2 as D (6 bases). The DNA for the CDR3 is TGTGCCACCAGCAGAGATAGTTGGGGGGACGAGCAGTACTTC. It yields the protein CATSRDSWGDEQYF.